The 6 T cell receptor beta chains presented below share a single source sample, sequenced in a study of blood T cell repertoires in COVID-19. The repertoire was sequenced with immunoSEQ multiplex PCR; TCRdb's copy has only in-frame clones and lacks some. The sample shows fewer than 80,000 clones, 70% to 90% of them seen only once. Sequences were obtained from peripheral blood. These receptors all stem from a man in his 70s with acute or convalescent COVID-19.

V usage is TRBV12-5 and J usage is TRBJ2-1; D possibly corresponds to TRBD1 (7 bases). The CDR3 totals 15 residues. Trimming took 4 bases from V and 0 from J, leaving 10 bases between them. The germline V gene has CDR1 LGHNT and CDR2 FRNRAP. CDR3 in DNA: TGTGCTAGTGGTTGGGGGGACAGCTCCTACAATGAGCAGTTCTTC. It translates to CASGWGDSSYNEQFF.

The genes are TRBV5-1 and TRBJ1-1; the match to TRBD1 covers 7 bases. Germline-derived CDR1 and CDR2 are SGHRS and YFSETQ. V dropped 5 bases and J dropped 1; count of bases not matched to a gene: 11. The CDR3 has 16 amino acids. The chain's CDR3 is CASSYTTGTENTEAFF. The CDR3 bases are TGCGCCAGCAGTTACACAACCGGGACAGAGAACACTGAAGCTTTCTTT.

The chain links TRBV6-5 to TRBJ2-2; TRBD1 might be the D (6 bases). The CDR3 totals 15 residues. Trimming cost V 6 bases and J 5 bases, with 16 bases left between them. CDR1 MNHEY and CDR2 SVGAGI come from the germline V gene. DNA of the CDR3: TGTGCCAGCAGCCGGGACCCCACAGGGACCGGGGAGCTGTTTTTT. Amino acid sequence: CASSRDPTGTGELFF.

The chain employs TRBV3-1 (or the pseudogene TRBV3-2) and TRBJ1-3; D possibly corresponds to TRBD1 (5 bases). The CDR3 runs 16 residues. The germline gives CDR1 LGHDT, CDR2 YNNKEL (reference sequence). Trimming removed 4 bases from V and 3 bases from J, with 16 bases in between. CDR3: CASSLRFGGDGNTIYF. The DNA for the CDR3 is TGTGCCAGCAGCCTCCGATTTGGAGGGGATGGAAACACCATATATTTT.

This chain links TRBV7-3 with TRBJ1-1; D is ambiguous. The CDR3 has 13 residues. The germline CDR1 and CDR2 sequences are SGHTA and FQGTGA. Trimming removed 3 bases from V and 1 base from J, with 6 bases in between. The CDR3 is CASSLSGNTEAFF. The DNA for the CDR3 is TGTGCCAGCAGCTTGTCGGGGAACACTGAAGCTTTCTTT.

This chain uses TRBV2 with TRBJ2-2; 8 bases are a match to TRBD2. This CDR3 has 14 amino acids. Germline V gene lookup returns CDR1 SNHLY and CDR2 FYNNEI. V lost 7 bases to trimming and J lost 5 bases; unmatched junction nucleotides: 6. Here the CDR3 reads CASIGREGTGELFF. The CDR3 region has the DNA TGTGCCAGCATCGGGAGGGAAGGAACCGGGGAGCTGTTTTTT. Variable domain in full (rest from reference TRBV2 and TRBJ2-2): EPEVTQTPSHQVTQMGQEVILRCVPISNHLYFYWYRQILGQKVEFLVSFYNNEISEKSEIFDDQFSVERPDGSNFTLKIRSTKLEDSAMYFCASIGREGTGELFFGEGSRLTVL.